Below, 24 T cell receptor beta chains from the same sample are listed, as sequenced in a study of shared clonotypes between healthy human individuals. Clones were sequenced by immunoSEQ multiplex PCR, and TCRdb holds only the in-frame ones, with some missing. The sample has 550,000 to 850,000 clones; around 67% are singletons. The sequenced sample was memory CD4+ T cells sorted from blood. Described subset: CD45RA-negative fraction. Every receptor here comes from a woman younger than 45 in good health.

The chain is built from TRBV18 and TRBJ2-7; the D gene is possibly TRBD1 (6 bases). Trimming shortened V by 3 bases and J by 6 bases, and 18 bases separated the two germline ends. Germline CDR1 reads KGHSH; CDR2 reads LQKENI. The CDR3 runs 15 residues. This CDR3 reads CASSPDLGAPGEQYF. In DNA form, the CDR3 reads TGTGCCAGCTCACCCGACCTGGGGGCGCCTGGCGAGCAGTACTTC.

This sequence joins TRBV11-3 and TRBJ1-2; a weak D match, TRBD1 (5 bases). CDR3 length: 14 amino acids. The V gene lost 3 bases and the J gene lost 4 bases, with 12 bases spanning the gap. Per the germline V gene, CDR1 is SGHNT and CDR2 is YENEEA. The CDR3 sequence is CASSFRAGTYGYTF. CDR3 in DNA: TGTGCCAGCAGCTTCCGTGCAGGGACCTATGGCTACACCTTC.

The CDR3 reads CASKVSRAGYQETQYF. The CDR3 nucleotides read TGTGCCAGTAAGGTTTCTCGCGCGGGGTACCAAGAGACCCAGTACTTC. V gene TRBV19 combines with J gene TRBJ2-5, with D perhaps TRBD2 (6 bases). The germline CDR1 and CDR2 sequences are LNHDA and SQIVND (reference sequence). This CDR3 spans 16 amino acids. V lost 7 bases to trimming and J lost 0 bases, with 18 bases between them.

The chain carries TRBV19 and TRBJ2-1, with 9 bases lining up with TRBD1. Unmatched junction bases numbered 7, after V lost 3 bases and J lost 7 bases. CDR3 length: 15 residues. Germline-derived CDR1 and CDR2 are LNHDA and SQIVND (reference sequence). The CDR3 nucleotides are TGTGCCAGTAGTATGGCGACAGGGGGTAAGAATGAGCAGTTCTTC. It specifies CASSMATGGKNEQFF.

This chain uses TRBV9 with TRBJ2-2; either TRBD1 or TRBD2 may fit D (5 bases each). This CDR3 contains 16 residues. Per the germline V gene, CDR1 is SGDLS and CDR2 is YYNGEE. The germline V and J ends were trimmed by 0 bases and 2 bases, with 11 bases remaining between them. CDR3 loop: CASSVARGGNTGELFF. The CDR3, as DNA: TGTGCCAGCAGCGTAGCTCGGGGCGGTAACACCGGGGAGCTGTTTTTT.

V usage is TRBV5-1 and J usage is TRBJ2-7; possible D gene TRBD2, 6 bases. Trimming shortened V by 2 bases and J by 2 bases, and 14 bases separated the two germline ends. CDR1 and CDR2 (germline): SGHRS, YFSETQ. This CDR3 comprises 15 residues. In nucleotides, the CDR3 is TGCGCCAGCAGCTTTGGAGTGGAGGGCACCTACGAGCAGTACTTC. Translated, it gives CASSFGVEGTYEQYF.

This rearrangement joins TRBV5-1 to TRBJ2-5, with a weak D call TRBD1 (5 bases). Looked up from germline, CDR1 is SGHRS and CDR2 is YFSETQ. The CDR3 spans 17 residues. Deletions cut 5 bases from V and 1 base from J, with 21 bases between. CDR3 in amino acids: CASRTAPDTYVQETQYF. The DNA of the CDR3 is TGCGCCAGCAGAACCGCCCCGGACACTTACGTCCAAGAGACCCAGTACTTC.

The genes are TRBV19 and TRBJ2-3; D remains ambiguous. Per germline, CDR1 LNHDA and CDR2 SQIVND (reference sequence). This CDR3 is 13 amino acids long. Trimming pared 3 bases from V and 4 bases from J, leaving 8 bases between. In nucleotides, the CDR3 is TGTGCCAGTAGTATCGTGACGGCAGATACGCAGTATTTT. Its translation is CASSIVTADTQYF.

This clone was recorded once. The chain carries TRBV27 and TRBJ2-7, with D maybe TRBD1 (6 bases). Germline CDR1 is MNHEY and CDR2 is SMNVEV (reference sequence). V lost 6 bases and J 3 bases, leaving 15 bases between the germline ends. CDR3 length: 14 amino acids. Here the CDR3 DNA reads TGTGCCAGCAGCCGGCTCGGGACATACTACGAGCAGTACTTC. Residues: CASSRLGTYYEQYF.

This sequence joins TRBV2 and TRBJ2-7; D might be TRBD2 (6 bases). The V end was cut by 5 bases, the J end by 6 bases, with 17 bases between. The CDR3 runs to 14 residues. Germline V gene data show CDR1 as SNHLY and CDR2 as FYNNEI. The CDR3 DNA reads as TGTGCCAGCAGTAGGACTAAACTCTTCTTCGAGCAGTACTTC. This translates into CASSRTKLFFEQYF.

The chain has TRBV6-1 and TRBJ1-1, with D tentatively TRBD1 (5 bases). V lost 4 bases and J lost 6, with 12 bases in between. This CDR3 comprises 13 residues. Germline CDR1 is MNHNS and CDR2 is SASEGT. The CDR3 reads CASSGQGPPEAFF. In nucleotides, the CDR3 is TGTGCCAGCAGTGGCCAGGGACCTCCTGAAGCTTTCTTT.

V and J are TRBV6-1 and TRBJ2-5; D is unresolved. This CDR3 region has 13 residues. Germline values: CDR1 MNHNS, CDR2 SASEGT. With 4 bases removed from V and 5 bases from J, the gap between germline ends came to 11 bases. The CDR3 DNA reads as TGTGCCAGCAGTGGGGTACGGCGGGAGACCCAGTACTTC. Protein product: CASSGVRRETQYF.

V is TRBV6-5 and J is TRBJ2-1; 7 bases align to TRBD2. V lost 7 bases, J lost 2 bases, and 8 bases stayed unmatched. Per the germline V gene, CDR1 is MNHEY and CDR2 is SVGAGI. CDR3 length: 15 amino acids. CDR3 residues: CASTSTGGAYNEQFF. CDR3 DNA: TGTGCCAGCACCAGCACTGGGGGGGCCTACAATGAGCAGTTCTTC.

This clone has only one observation. The J gene is TRBJ2-3, the V gene TRBV28; TRBD2 matches at 16 bases. Germline trimming cut 7 bases from V and 2 bases from J; bases unmatched to any gene: 12. There are 19 residues in the CDR3. Germline values: CDR1 MDHEN, CDR2 SYDVKM. The DNA of the CDR3 is TGTGCCAGCAAATTACGGGGACTAGCGGGAGGGACTACCACAGATACGCAGTATTTT. Its translation: CASKLRGLAGGTTTDTQYF.

This clone is a singleton in its sample. The chain combines TRBV19 with TRBJ1-4; D is undetermined. The CDR3 length is 16 residues. Trimming left V 4 bases short and J 5 bases short, with 17 bases between. Germline CDR1 is LNHDA and CDR2 is SQIVND (reference sequence). The CDR3 region is CASSNSLGLSNEKLFF. DNA for the CDR3: TGTGCCAGTAGTAACAGCCTTGGCCTATCAAATGAAAAACTGTTTTTT.

This clone was seen a handful of times. The rearrangement joins TRBV2 to TRBJ1-2, with D perhaps matching TRBD1 (5 bases). This CDR3 has 12 residues. CDR1 SNHLY and CDR2 FYNNEI come from the germline V gene. Trimming cost V 8 bases and J 8 bases, with 15 bases left between them. The CDR3 DNA sequence: TGTGCCAGCCGGGACTCAGGTCTAGGCTACACCTTC. Amino acid sequence: CASRDSGLGYTF.

The V and J genes are TRBV5-1 and TRBJ2-3; 11 bases map to TRBD2. The CDR3 has 15 residues. The ends lost 7 bases at V and 2 bases at J; junction bases unmatched: 6. Germline CDR1 reads SGHRS; CDR2 reads YFSETQ. The CDR3 loop is CASRSTSGDTDTQYF. The CDR3 bases are TGCGCCAGCCGCTCGACTAGCGGGGACACAGATACGCAGTATTTT.

The chain couples TRBV11-2 to TRBJ1-5; no definite D call. In germline, CDR1 is SGHAT, CDR2 FQNNGV. V gave up 1 base and J gave up 5 bases, with 6 bases separating them. The CDR3 covers 13 residues. CDR3 bases: TGTGCCAGCAGCTTAGCCTGGGATCAGCCCCAGCATTTT. Translating it yields CASSLAWDQPQHF. Together with reference TRBV11-2 and TRBJ1-5, the CDR3 gives the full variable domain: EAGVAQSPRYKIIEKRQSVAFWCNPISGHATLYWYQQILGQGPKLLIQFQNNGVVDDSQLPKDRFSAERLKGVDSTLKIQPAKLEDSAVYLCASSLAWDQPQHFGDGTRLSIL.

The chain uses TRBV30 and TRBJ2-3; the D gene is possibly TRBD2 (6 bases). The CDR3 sequence is 12 residues long. Germline CDR1 reads GTSNPN; CDR2 reads SVGIG (reference sequence). The V end was cut by 5 bases, the J end by 5 bases, with 11 bases between. The CDR3 protein is CAWGGRRDTQYF. The DNA of the CDR3 is TGTGCCTGGGGAGGGCGTCGAGATACGCAGTATTTT.

This chain uses TRBV28 with TRBJ2-1; the D gene is possibly TRBD2 (6 bases). CDR3 length equals 16 residues. CDR1 and CDR2 (germline): MDHEN, SYDVKM. Trimming pared 5 bases from V and 8 bases from J, leaving 22 bases between. CDR3 residues: CASSRPGTQPRHEQFF. DNA for the CDR3: TGTGCCAGCAGTCGACCCGGGACTCAGCCCAGGCATGAGCAGTTCTTC.

This chain links TRBV19 with TRBJ2-1; D gene ambiguous. This CDR3 is 14 amino acids long. The V gene lost 5 bases and the J gene lost 2 bases, with 10 bases spanning the gap. CDR1 LNHDA and CDR2 SQIVND come from the germline V gene (reference sequence). The CDR3 region is CASSHFPTYNEQFF. The CDR3 region has the DNA TGTGCCAGTAGTCACTTTCCGACCTACAATGAGCAGTTCTTC. Combining the CDR3 with reference TRBV19 and TRBJ2-1 gives the whole variable domain DGGITQSPKYLFRKEGQNVTLSCEQNLNHDAMYWYRQDPGQGLRLIYYSQIVNDFQKGDIAEGYSVSREKKESFPLTVTSAQKNPTAFYLCASSHFPTYNEQFFGPGTRLTVL.

V is TRBV19 and J is TRBJ1-4; 11 nucleotides agree with TRBD1. This CDR3 has 17 amino acids. Germline-derived CDR1 and CDR2 are LNHDA and SQIVND (reference sequence). Trimming took 4 bases from V and 1 from J; bases not matched to a gene: 5. CDR3 protein: CASSTPDRGRTNEKLFF. In nucleotides, the CDR3 is TGTGCCAGTAGTACCCCGGACAGGGGGCGAACTAATGAAAAACTGTTTTTT.

This clone occurred a few times. The rearrangement joins TRBV10-1 to TRBJ2-3, with 10 bases identical to TRBD2. In germline, CDR1 is WNHNN, CDR2 SYGVQD (reference sequence). The CDR3 contains 17 residues. V lost 5 bases, J lost 2 bases, and 10 bases stayed unmatched. The CDR3 DNA reads as TGCGCCAGCAGTCCATATCTAGCGGGAGACTCCACAGATACGCAGTATTTT. As protein: CASSPYLAGDSTDTQYF.

The CDR3 sequence is CASSFGGGNTEAFF. In DNA form, the CDR3 reads TGTGCCAGCAGTTTTGGAGGGGGGAACACTGAAGCTTTCTTT. The chain combines TRBV28 with TRBJ1-1, with a weak D call TRBD1 (6 bases). The germline V gene encodes CDR1 MDHEN and CDR2 SYDVKM. Trimming stripped 3 bases from V and 1 base from J, with 9 bases between. The CDR3 spans 14 residues. Full variable domain (remainder filled in from reference TRBV28 and TRBJ1-1): DVKVTQSSRYLVKRTGEKVFLECVQDMDHENMFWYRQDPGLGLRLIYFSYDVKMKEKGDIPEGYSVSREKKERFSLILESASTNQTSMYLCASSFGGGNTEAFFGQGTRLTVV.